This TCR beta chain was captured in a study of regulatory T cells in long-lasting Graves disease. Study results and caveats: Favoring TRBV28, TRBJ1-2 and TRBJ2-5 was a feature seen in persistent disease.

Stated time point: newly diagnosed GD, antithyroid drugs for less than 3 months. Isolated PBMC RNA provided the starting material for the TCR library. EDTA tubes received approximately 9 milliliters of drawn peripheral blood. At least ten counts were recorded for this clonotype. Its antigen is undetermined. The ends lost 6 bases at V and 8 bases at J; junction bases unmatched: 16. This CDR3 has 16 amino acids. iRepertoire HTBI primers and Arm-PCR of CDR3 regions built TCR beta libraries. TCRdb re-analysed the multiplex PCR reads in MiXCR, keeping a single row per CDR3 protein. Of 600,000 to 650,000 distinct CDR3 sequences detected, roughly 15% appear once; the ten largest clones hold 15% to 20%. The data were also submitted as part of a second study, on T cells in Graves' hyperthyroidism and ophthalmopathy. In that study: Clinical symptoms, serum thyroxine, TRAb, thyroid ultrasound and orbital computed tomography informed diagnoses. Carried out on the TCR CDR3, a first-round RT-PCR used the HTBI primer set.

V and J are TRBV12-3 or TRBV12-4 and TRBJ2-1; 7 positions agree with TRBD1. This clonotype was obtained from a woman aged 25 to 39 with Graves disease. The starting material was peripheral blood mononuclear cells (PBMCs), obtained at new diagnosis, from a patient treated with antithyroid drugs. CDR3 loop: CASRPTPQQGIYEQFF. In DNA, the CDR3 is TGTGCCAGCAGACCAACCCCCCAACAGGGGATCTATGAGCAGTTCTTC.